The 9 T cell receptor beta chains below all came from one sample that was sequenced in a study of T-cell memory formation after mild COVID-19. One entry per CDR3 protein results from TCRdb running MiXCR on the 5' RACE reads. Of over 450,000 distinct CDR3 sequences listed, over 20% are singletons. Sequenced material: PBMCs or a T cell subset sorted from them (not recorded which). These receptors all stem from an adult woman who had mild COVID-19 (a few samples of this study predate the infection). Cell type and time point are not known.

This clonotype was picked up many times. V usage is TRBV7-9 and J usage is TRBJ1-2; no firm D call. From germline, CDR1 is SEHNR and CDR2 FQNEAQ (reference sequence). CDR3 length: 11 residues. The V end lost 5 bases, the J end lost 8 bases, and 9 bases lay between the germline ends. CDR3 DNA sequence: TGTGCCAGCAGCCTTCACGGGGGCTACACCTTC. Amino acids: CASSLHGGYTF.

This chain uses TRBV7-6 with TRBJ1-1; D gene ambiguous. Per germline, CDR1 SGHVS and CDR2 FNYEAQ. Trimming took 5 bases from V and 0 from J, leaving 7 bases between them. This CDR3 region has 13 residues. For the CDR3, the DNA is TGTGCCAGCAGCGCAAACATGAACACTGAAGCTTTCTTT. This codes for CASSANMNTEAFF. The variable domain in full, with the rest retrieved from reference TRBV7-6 and TRBJ1-1, is GAGVSQSPRYKVTKRGQDVALRCDPISGHVSLYWYRQALGQGPEFLTYFNYEAQQDKSGLPNDRFSAERPEGSISTLTIQRTEQRDSAMYRCASSANMNTEAFFGQGTRLTVV.

For this clonotype: A much larger clone is a single base away; this may be a read error. The J gene is TRBJ2-3, the V gene TRBV5-6; 13 bases line up with TRBD2. The CDR3 totals 15 residues. Germline-derived CDR1 and CDR2 are SGHDT and YYEEEE. The V gene end was trimmed by 5 bases and the J gene end by 2 bases; junction bases not matched to a gene: 2. CDR3 nucleotides: TGTGCCAGCAGACTAGCGGGAGGGCCCACAGATACGCAGTATTTT. The encoded protein is CASRLAGGPTDTQYF.

This clonotype appeared many times. The J gene is TRBJ2-3, the V gene TRBV4-1; D is perhaps TRBD2 (6 bases). From germline, CDR1 is MGHRA and CDR2 YSYEKL. Trimming shortened V by 7 bases and J by 4 bases, and 24 bases separated the two germline ends. This CDR3 spans 17 amino acids. CDR3 DNA sequence: TGCGCCAGCACCACCCTCGGGGGACCCCGGGGATCAGATACGCAGTATTTT. Its protein is CASTTLGGPRGSDTQYF.

The chain recombines TRBV11-2 with TRBJ2-1; D may be TRBD1 (5 bases). Trimming took 3 bases from V and 10 from J, leaving 13 bases between them. The CDR3 extends over 13 amino acids. The V gene's germline CDR1 is SGHAT and CDR2 FQNNGV. The CDR3 coding sequence is TGTGCCAGCAGCTTTGGTAGGGGCTCGGAGCAGTTCTTC. Translating it yields CASSFGRGSEQFF.

This sequence joins TRBV5-5 and TRBJ2-7, with 7 bases fitting TRBD1. The ends lost 3 bases at V and 0 bases at J; junction bases unmatched: 9. This CDR3 contains 16 residues. The germline V gene has CDR1 SGHKS and CDR2 YYEKEE (reference sequence). The CDR3 sequence is CASSSGGVWASYEQYF. The CDR3 coding sequence is TGTGCCAGCAGCTCAGGGGGAGTGTGGGCCTCCTACGAGCAGTACTTC. The full variable domain, rest sourced from reference TRBV5-5 and TRBJ2-7, is DAGVTQSPTHLIKTRGQQVTLRCSPISGHKSVSWYQQVLGQGPQFIFQYYEKEERGRGNFPDRFSARQFPNYSSELNVNALLLGDSALYLCASSSGGVWASYEQYFGPGTRLTVT.

The J gene is TRBJ2-4, the V gene TRBV12-3 or TRBV12-4, with TRBD1 matching 9 bases. The CDR3 contains 16 residues. Unmatched junction bases numbered 9, after V lost 1 base and J lost 8 bases. CDR3 protein: CASSLEDRGRLDIQYF. CDR3 nucleotides: TGTGCCAGCAGTTTAGAGGACAGGGGCCGTTTGGACATTCAGTACTTC.

This clonotype was recorded many times. The chain is built from TRBV12-3 or TRBV12-4 and TRBJ2-2, with D hard to call. The CDR3 consists of 14 residues. The germline V and J ends were trimmed by 2 bases and 2 bases, with 6 bases remaining between them. The CDR3 DNA reads TGTGCCAGCAGTTTACTCGGCAACACCGGGGAGCTGTTTTTT. This codes for CASSLLGNTGELFF.

The chain couples TRBV18 to TRBJ2-4, with 7 bases aligning to TRBD1. CDR1 is KGHSH, CDR2 LQKENI, per germline. The CDR3 sequence is 16 residues long. The junction had 8 bases not matched to a gene; V was cut back by 3 bases and J by 3 bases. CDR3 DNA: TGTGCCAGCTCACCTCAACCGACAGGGATCAAAAACATTCAGTACTTC. Residues: CASSPQPTGIKNIQYF. The full variable domain, rest sourced from reference TRBV18 and TRBJ2-4, is NAGVMQNPRHLVRRRGQEARLRCSPMKGHSHVYWYRQLPEEGLKFMVYLQKENIIDESGMPKERFSAEFPKEGPSILRIQQVVRGDSAAYFCASSPQPTGIKNIQYFGAGTRLSVL.